Below are 20 T cell receptor beta chains sequenced from a single sample in a study of shared clonotypes between healthy human individuals. CD8 cells regarded as naive lacked CD45RO, were positively chosen for CCR7, and omitted terminally differentiated effector memory CD45RA+ cells. Libraries were prepared by immunoSEQ multiplex PCR; TCRdb keeps only in-frame clonotypes and omits some of them. The data contain approximately 1.9 million clones, 90% to 95% of them singletons. Specimen: naive CD8+ T cells from PBMCs. The receptors shown here come from a man aged 18 to 30 in good health. Some clones in this sample may be carry-over from other donors' samples.

This rearrangement joins TRBV19 to TRBJ1-5; 7 bases are shared with TRBD1. Germline V CDR1 and CDR2: LNHDA, SQIVND (reference sequence). The CDR3 runs 14 residues. The ends lost 7 bases at V and 3 bases at J; junction bases unmatched: 6. In DNA form, the CDR3 reads TGTGCCAGTAAGTCGACAGGGTCCAATCAGCCCCAGCATTTT. Residues: CASKSTGSNQPQHF.

The rearrangement uses TRBV18 and TRBJ2-7; D gene unclear. Trimming shortened V by 6 bases and J by 3 bases, and 18 bases separated the two germline ends. Looked up from germline, CDR1 is KGHSH and CDR2 is LQKENI. This CDR3 region has 15 residues. CDR3: CASSPTNTGRYEQYF. For the CDR3, the DNA is TGTGCCAGCTCCCCAACTAACACCGGACGCTACGAGCAGTACTTC.

The chain is built from TRBV15 and TRBJ2-5; D gene ambiguous. This CDR3 comprises 14 residues. Germline V gene sequence: CDR1 LNHNV, CDR2 YYDKDF (reference sequence). The germline V and J ends were trimmed by 2 bases and 0 bases, with 7 bases remaining between them. CDR3 sequence reads: CATSRKVYQETQYF. CDR3 DNA: TGTGCCACCAGCAGAAAGGTGTACCAAGAGACCCAGTACTTC.

V is TRBV6-6 and J is TRBJ1-2; unclear D gene. CDR1 is MNHNY and CDR2 is SVGAGI in the germline V gene (reference sequence). Between the trimmed V and J ends, which lost 2 bases and 5 bases, there was a span of 9 bases. The CDR3 runs 13 residues. The CDR3 spells CASSYGPNYGYTF. CDR3 coding DNA: TGTGCCAGCAGTTACGGGCCGAATTATGGCTACACCTTC.

CDR3 region: CASSFIPGSNLYGYTF. CDR3 nucleotide sequence: TGTGCCAGCAGCTTCATCCCGGGGTCGAACCTCTATGGCTACACCTTC. The rearrangement uses TRBV11-2 and TRBJ1-2; D gene unclear. V lost 3 bases and J 4 bases, leaving 18 bases between the germline ends. The CDR3 consists of 16 residues. Germline V CDR1 and CDR2: SGHAT, FQNNGV.

V and J are TRBV5-1 and TRBJ1-1, with 10 nucleotides matching TRBD1. In germline, CDR1 is SGHRS, CDR2 YFSETQ. The CDR3 extends over 15 amino acids. J lost 1 base, V lost 5 bases, and 5 bases had no gene match. As DNA, the CDR3 is TGCGCCAGCAGTCTGAGACAGGGGGCGAACACTGAAGCTTTCTTT. Translated: CASSLRQGANTEAFF. The variable domain in full, completed from reference TRBV5-1 and TRBJ1-1, reads KAGVTQTPRYLIKTRGQQVTLSCSPISGHRSVSWYQQTPGQGLQFLFEYFSETQRNKGNFPGRFSGRQFSNSRSEMNVSTLELGDSALYLCASSLRQGANTEAFFGQGTRLTVV.

V is TRBV7-9 and J is TRBJ2-1; the D gene is possibly TRBD2 (6 bases). CDR1 SEHNR and CDR2 FQNEAQ come from the germline V gene (reference sequence). Trimming took off 3 bases at V and 7 bases at J, with 13 bases between the two ends. This CDR3 comprises 14 residues. As DNA, the CDR3 is TGTGCCAGCAGCTTTCCTGAGGCGGGGAATGAGCAGTTCTTC. Translating gives CASSFPEAGNEQFF.

J is TRBJ1-2 and V is TRBV5-1; possibly TRBD1 for D (5 bases). The CDR3 spans 14 residues. CDR1 and CDR2 from the germline V gene are SGHRS and YFSETQ. Deletions cut 2 bases from V and 8 bases from J, with 16 bases between. In nucleotides, the CDR3 is TGCGCCAGCAGCTTCGCCGGTCCGGGGGAAGGCTACACCTTC. Translating gives CASSFAGPGEGYTF.

The gene calls are TRBV2 and TRBJ2-1, with D possibly being TRBD1 (6 bases). The CDR3 has 14 amino acids. Per the germline V gene, CDR1 is SNHLY and CDR2 is FYNNEI. Trimming shortened V by 9 bases and J by 2 bases, and 14 bases separated the two germline ends. As DNA, the CDR3 is TGTGCCAGTCATCCGGGACAACCCTACAATGAGCAGTTCTTC. Its protein is CASHPGQPYNEQFF. Variable domain in full (rest from reference TRBV2 and TRBJ2-1): EPEVTQTPSHQVTQMGQEVILRCVPISNHLYFYWYRQILGQKVEFLVSFYNNEISEKSEIFDDQFSVERPDGSNFTLKIRSTKLEDSAMYFCASHPGQPYNEQFFGPGTRLTVL.

The V gene is TRBV4-1, the J gene TRBJ1-1; perhaps TRBD1 as D (5 bases). The CDR3 spans 14 residues. V was trimmed by 5 bases and J by 1 base, leaving 11 bases between them. CDR1 and CDR2 (germline): MGHRA, YSYEKL. CDR3 sequence reads: CASSITGTNTEAFF. Here the CDR3 DNA reads TGCGCCAGCAGCATAACAGGAACGAACACTGAAGCTTTCTTT.

The J gene is TRBJ1-2, the V gene TRBV10-3; the D is unclear. Germline values: CDR1 ENHRY, CDR2 SYGVKD. The CDR3 is 16 residues long. Trimming shortened V by 4 bases and J by 0 bases, and 15 bases separated the two germline ends. CDR3 sequence reads: CAISVLTTTSNYGYTF. The CDR3 DNA reads as TGTGCCATCAGTGTGTTGACAACCACCTCTAACTATGGCTACACCTTC.

The chain has TRBV4-3 and TRBJ2-1; possible D gene TRBD2, 6 bases. Looked up from germline, CDR1 is LGHNA and CDR2 is YSLEER. Between the trimmed V and J ends, which lost 1 base and 8 bases, there was a span of 12 bases. The CDR3 totals 14 residues. CDR3 protein: CASSQAPSGDEQFF. In DNA form, the CDR3 reads TGCGCCAGCAGCCAAGCCCCCTCGGGGGATGAGCAGTTCTTC.

The CDR3 coding sequence is TGTGCCAGCATCCGTAACATGCGGGGTTATACGCAGTATTTT. Translating it yields CASIRNMRGYTQYF. The V call is TRBV6-1, the J call TRBJ2-3; perhaps TRBD2 as D (6 bases). V lost 7 bases to trimming and J lost 7 bases, with 18 bases between them. This CDR3 comprises 14 residues. From germline, CDR1 is MNHNS and CDR2 SASEGT.

The rearrangement links TRBV27 to TRBJ1-1, with D unresolved. The germline V gene has CDR1 MNHEY and CDR2 SMNVEV (reference sequence). V dropped 0 bases and J dropped 3 bases, with 11 bases sitting between them. The CDR3 is made up of 15 amino acids. The CDR3 DNA reads TGTGCCAGCAGTTTATCGGTGGGGTGGGACACTGAAGCTTTCTTT. Encoded protein: CASSLSVGWDTEAFF.

The chain combines TRBV2 with TRBJ2-7, with TRBD1 matching over 11 bases. CDR1 is SNHLY and CDR2 is FYNNEI in the germline V gene. The CDR3 has 15 amino acids. With 2 bases clipped from V and 5 bases from J, the junction kept 5 bases outside the gene matches. DNA for the CDR3: TGTGCCAGCAGTGAATTCGGGACAGGGGGTAACGAGCAGTACTTC. Residues: CASSEFGTGGNEQYF.

This chain joins TRBV9 and TRBJ2-5; D is perhaps TRBD1 (6 bases). Germline loops: CDR1 SGDLS, CDR2 YYNGEE. With 4 bases removed from V and 3 bases from J, the gap between germline ends came to 16 bases. The CDR3 has 15 amino acids. CDR3 bases: TGTGCCAGCAGCACCCGACCAGGGGTAAAAGAGACCCAGTACTTC. Protein: CASSTRPGVKETQYF.

The chain is built from TRBV29-1 and TRBJ2-7; D is perhaps TRBD2 (6 bases). Trimming stripped 3 bases from V and 3 bases from J, with 9 bases between. Germline V CDR1 and CDR2: SQVTM, ANQGSEA. CDR3 length: 12 residues. The CDR3 coding sequence is TGCAGCGTTGAGGAGGGGTTCTACGAGCAGTACTTC. It yields the protein CSVEEGFYEQYF.

The CDR3 bases are TGTGCCAGCAGTTTCGGGACTCCCCAGCGCAATGAGCAGTTCTTC. It yields the protein CASSFGTPQRNEQFF. The chain couples TRBV7-8 to TRBJ2-1, with a possible D match to TRBD2 (6 bases). Trimming removed 6 bases at V and 6 bases at J, with 18 bases between. Germline V CDR1 and CDR2: SGHVS, FQNEAQ. The CDR3 covers 15 residues. Variable domain in full (rest from reference TRBV7-8 and TRBJ2-1): GAGVSQSPRYKVAKRGQDVALRCDPISGHVSLFWYQQALGQGPEFLTYFQNEAQLDKSGLPSDRFFAERPEGSVSTLKIQRTQQEDSAVYLCASSFGTPQRNEQFFGPGTRLTVL.

A remark on this clone: The same CDR3 also results from other DNA sequences found in this sample. The rearrangement joins TRBV29-1 to TRBJ2-2, with TRBD1 matching over 8 bases. The V gene's germline CDR1 is SQVTM and CDR2 ANQGSEA. V lost 4 bases, J lost 6 bases, and 1 base stayed unmatched. There are 12 residues in the CDR3. DNA of the CDR3: TGCAGCGTTGTGACAGGGGCCGGGGAGCTGTTTTTT. The encoded protein is CSVVTGAGELFF.

The chain couples TRBV19 to TRBJ2-7, with D perhaps given as TRBD1 or TRBD2 (5 bases each). V lost 7 bases and J 3 bases, leaving 13 bases between the germline ends. The CDR3 runs 13 residues. Germline V lookup: CDR1 LNHDA, CDR2 SQIVND (reference sequence). The CDR3 sequence: CASKGRANYEQYF. The CDR3, as DNA: TGTGCCAGTAAGGGGCGGGCCAACTACGAGCAGTACTTC.